This TCR beta chain was found in a study of CD8 T cells in ankylosing spondylitis. Study-wide points: A TCR beta motif of under 10 highly homologous variants appeared characteristic of ankylosing spondylitis blood. Reportedly, disease-linked clones are significantly enriched in ankylosing spondylitis patients' matched synovial fluid.

The CDR3 has 13 residues. J lost 6 bases, V lost 5 bases, and 6 bases had no gene match. Germline lookup yields CDR1 SGHDT and CDR2 YYEEEE. In this sample, this clonotype turned up many times. What it binds is unknown. It was by quantitative 5'-RACE with molecular barcodes that TCR beta libraries were made. One entry per CDR3 protein results from TCRdb running MiXCR on the 5' RACE reads. The data contain some 840,000 distinct CDR3 sequences, approximately 10% of them seen just once; the ten biggest clones take up about 0.49%. This clonotype was obtained from a male donor with ankylosing spondylitis. The chain employs TRBV5-6 and TRBJ2-3; 7 nucleotides line up with TRBD1. The sequenced sample was blood, either unsorted or a sorted T cell fraction (not recorded which). As DNA, the CDR3 is TGTGCCAGCAGTCCGGGACAGACTGATACGCAGTATTTT. It codes for CASSPGQTDTQYF.